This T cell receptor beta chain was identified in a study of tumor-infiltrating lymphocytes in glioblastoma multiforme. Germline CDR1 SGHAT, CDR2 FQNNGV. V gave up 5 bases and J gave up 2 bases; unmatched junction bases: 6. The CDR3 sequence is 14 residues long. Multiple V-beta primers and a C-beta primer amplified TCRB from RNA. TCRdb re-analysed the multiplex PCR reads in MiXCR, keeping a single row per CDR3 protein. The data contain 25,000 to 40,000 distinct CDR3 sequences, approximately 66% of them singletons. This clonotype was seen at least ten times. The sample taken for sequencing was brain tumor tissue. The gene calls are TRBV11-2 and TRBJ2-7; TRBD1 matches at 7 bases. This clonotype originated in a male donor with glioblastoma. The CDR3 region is CASSTRTGPYEQYF. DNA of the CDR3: TGTGCCAGCAGCACCAGGACAGGCCCCTACGAGCAGTACTTC.